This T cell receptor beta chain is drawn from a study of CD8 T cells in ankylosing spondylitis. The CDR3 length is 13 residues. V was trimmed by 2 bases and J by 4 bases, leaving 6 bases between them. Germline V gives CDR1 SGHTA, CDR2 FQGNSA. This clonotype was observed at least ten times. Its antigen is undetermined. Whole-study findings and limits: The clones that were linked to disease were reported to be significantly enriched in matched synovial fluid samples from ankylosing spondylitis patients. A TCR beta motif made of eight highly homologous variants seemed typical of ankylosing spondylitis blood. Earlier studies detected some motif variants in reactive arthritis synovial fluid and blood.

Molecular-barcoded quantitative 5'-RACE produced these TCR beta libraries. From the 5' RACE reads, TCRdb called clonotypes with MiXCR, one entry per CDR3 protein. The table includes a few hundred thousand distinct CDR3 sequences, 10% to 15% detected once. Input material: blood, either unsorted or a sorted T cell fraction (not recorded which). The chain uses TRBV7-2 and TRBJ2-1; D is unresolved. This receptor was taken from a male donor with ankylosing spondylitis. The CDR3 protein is CASSLSTYNEQFF. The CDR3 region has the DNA TGTGCCAGCAGCTTATCGACGTACAATGAGCAGTTCTTC.